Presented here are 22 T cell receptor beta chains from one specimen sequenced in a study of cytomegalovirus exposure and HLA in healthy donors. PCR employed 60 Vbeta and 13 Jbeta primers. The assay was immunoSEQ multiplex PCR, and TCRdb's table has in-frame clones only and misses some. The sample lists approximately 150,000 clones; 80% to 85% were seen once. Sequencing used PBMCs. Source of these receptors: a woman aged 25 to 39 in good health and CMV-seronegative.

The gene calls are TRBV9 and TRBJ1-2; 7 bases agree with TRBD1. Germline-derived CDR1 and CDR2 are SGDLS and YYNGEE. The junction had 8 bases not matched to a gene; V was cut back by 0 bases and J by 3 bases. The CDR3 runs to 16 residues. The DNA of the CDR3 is TGTGCCAGCAGCGTAGCTACAAGGGGGCGAGACTATGGCTACACCTTC. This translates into CASSVATRGRDYGYTF.

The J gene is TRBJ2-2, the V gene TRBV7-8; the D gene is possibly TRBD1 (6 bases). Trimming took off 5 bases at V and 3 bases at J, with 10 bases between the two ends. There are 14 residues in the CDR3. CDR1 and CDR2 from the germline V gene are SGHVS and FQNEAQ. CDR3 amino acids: CASSPDRYTGELFF. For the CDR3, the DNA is TGTGCCAGCAGCCCGGACAGATACACCGGGGAGCTGTTTTTT.

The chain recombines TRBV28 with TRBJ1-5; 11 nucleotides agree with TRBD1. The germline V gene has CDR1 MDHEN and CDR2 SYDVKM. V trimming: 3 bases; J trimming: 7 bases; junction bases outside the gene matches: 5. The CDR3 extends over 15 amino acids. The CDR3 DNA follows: TGTGCCAGCAGTTTGTGGACAGGGGGCCGCCAGCCCCAGCATTTT. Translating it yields CASSLWTGGRQPQHF.

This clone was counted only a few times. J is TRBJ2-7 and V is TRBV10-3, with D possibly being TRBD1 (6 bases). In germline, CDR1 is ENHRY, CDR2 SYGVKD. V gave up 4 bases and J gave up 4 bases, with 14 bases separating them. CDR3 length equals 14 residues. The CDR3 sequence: CAISVEGGRYEQYF. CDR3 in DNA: TGTGCCATCAGTGTGGAAGGGGGAAGGTACGAGCAGTACTTC.

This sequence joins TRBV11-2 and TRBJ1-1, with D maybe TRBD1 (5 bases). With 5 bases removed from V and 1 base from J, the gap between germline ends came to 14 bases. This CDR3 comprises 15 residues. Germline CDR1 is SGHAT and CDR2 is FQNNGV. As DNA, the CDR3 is TGTGCCAGCAGCCCCCGGGGGGACCAGAACACTGAAGCTTTCTTT. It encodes CASSPRGDQNTEAFF.

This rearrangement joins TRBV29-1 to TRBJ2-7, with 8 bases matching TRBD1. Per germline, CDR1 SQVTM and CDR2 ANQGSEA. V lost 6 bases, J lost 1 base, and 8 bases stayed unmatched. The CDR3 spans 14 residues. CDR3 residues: CSVGDRSLSYEQYF. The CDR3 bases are TGCAGCGTAGGGGACAGGTCATTATCCTACGAGCAGTACTTC.

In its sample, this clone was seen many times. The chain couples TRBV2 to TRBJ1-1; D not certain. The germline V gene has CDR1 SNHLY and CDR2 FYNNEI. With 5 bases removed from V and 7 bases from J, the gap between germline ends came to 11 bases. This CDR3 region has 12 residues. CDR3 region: CASSYEAVEAFF. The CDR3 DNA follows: TGTGCCAGCAGTTATGAGGCTGTTGAAGCTTTCTTT.

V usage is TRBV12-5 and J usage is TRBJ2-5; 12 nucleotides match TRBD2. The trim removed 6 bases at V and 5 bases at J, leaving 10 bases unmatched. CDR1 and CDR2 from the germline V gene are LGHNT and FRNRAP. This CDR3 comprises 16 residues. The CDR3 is CASGRPTSGRNETQYF. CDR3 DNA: TGTGCTAGTGGCCGACCGACTAGCGGGAGAAATGAGACCCAGTACTTC.

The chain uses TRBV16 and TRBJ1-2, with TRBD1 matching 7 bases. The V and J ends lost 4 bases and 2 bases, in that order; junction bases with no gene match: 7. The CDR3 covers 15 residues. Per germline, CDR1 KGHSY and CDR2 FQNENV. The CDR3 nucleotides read TGTGCCAGCAGCCTTAACGCGGGACAGAACTATGGCTACACCTTC. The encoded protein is CASSLNAGQNYGYTF.

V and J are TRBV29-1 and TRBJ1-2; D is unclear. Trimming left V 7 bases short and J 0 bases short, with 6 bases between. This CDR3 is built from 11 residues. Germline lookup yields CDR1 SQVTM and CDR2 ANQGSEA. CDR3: CSDTANYGYTF. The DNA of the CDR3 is TGCAGCGACACAGCTAACTATGGCTACACCTTC.

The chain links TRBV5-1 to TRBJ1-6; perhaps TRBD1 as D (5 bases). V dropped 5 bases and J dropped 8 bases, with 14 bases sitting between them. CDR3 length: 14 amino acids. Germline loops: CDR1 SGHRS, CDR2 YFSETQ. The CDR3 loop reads CASRGQGGDSPLHF. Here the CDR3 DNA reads TGCGCCAGCAGGGGCCAGGGAGGGGATTCACCCCTCCACTTT.

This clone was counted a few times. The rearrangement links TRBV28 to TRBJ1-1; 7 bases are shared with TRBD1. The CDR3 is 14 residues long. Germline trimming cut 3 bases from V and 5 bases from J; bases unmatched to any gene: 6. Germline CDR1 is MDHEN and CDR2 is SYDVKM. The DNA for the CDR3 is TGTGCCAGCAGTTTTAGGGGGCAGTGGACTGAAGCTTTCTTT. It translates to CASSFRGQWTEAFF.

CDR3 DNA: TGTGCCAGCAGCTTAGAAGCGAGCCCCTACAATGAGCAGTTCTTC. Its translation: CASSLEASPYNEQFF. The chain employs TRBV11-2 and TRBJ2-1; D remains unclear. Between the trimmed V and J ends, which lost 0 bases and 2 bases, there was a span of 8 bases. Germline CDR1 and CDR2: SGHAT and FQNNGV. The CDR3 length is 15 residues.

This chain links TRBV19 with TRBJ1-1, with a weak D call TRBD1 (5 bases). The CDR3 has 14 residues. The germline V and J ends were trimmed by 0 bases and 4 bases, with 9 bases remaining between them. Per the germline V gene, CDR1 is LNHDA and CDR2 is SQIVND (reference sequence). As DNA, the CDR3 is TGTGCCAGTAGTATAGAGACAGCGAGCACTGAAGCTTTCTTT. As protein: CASSIETASTEAFF.

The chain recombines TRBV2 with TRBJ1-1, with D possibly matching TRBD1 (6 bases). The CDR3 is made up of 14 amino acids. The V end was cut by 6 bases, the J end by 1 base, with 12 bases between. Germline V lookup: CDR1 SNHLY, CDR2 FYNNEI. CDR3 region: CASRRDNRNTEAFF. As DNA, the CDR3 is TGTGCCAGCAGGAGGGACAATAGGAACACTGAAGCTTTCTTT.

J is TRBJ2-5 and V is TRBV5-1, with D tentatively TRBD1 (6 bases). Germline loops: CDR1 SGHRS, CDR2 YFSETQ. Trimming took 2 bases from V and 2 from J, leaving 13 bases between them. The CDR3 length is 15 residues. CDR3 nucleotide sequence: TGCGCCAGCAGCTTTTCACTGGGGGCTCAAGAGACCCAGTACTTC. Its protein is CASSFSLGAQETQYF.

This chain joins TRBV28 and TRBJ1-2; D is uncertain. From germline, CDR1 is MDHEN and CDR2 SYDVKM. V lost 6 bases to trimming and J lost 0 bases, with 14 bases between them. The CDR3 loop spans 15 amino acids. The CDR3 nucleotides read TGTGCCAGCAGGCCCGGGAGGGCGCCTAACTATGGCTACACCTTC. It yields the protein CASRPGRAPNYGYTF.

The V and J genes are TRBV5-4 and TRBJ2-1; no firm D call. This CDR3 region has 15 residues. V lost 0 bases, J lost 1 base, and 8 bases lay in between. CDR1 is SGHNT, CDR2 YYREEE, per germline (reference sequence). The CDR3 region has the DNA TGTGCCAGCAGCTTGGGCTATGCATCCTACAATGAGCAGTTCTTC. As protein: CASSLGYASYNEQFF.

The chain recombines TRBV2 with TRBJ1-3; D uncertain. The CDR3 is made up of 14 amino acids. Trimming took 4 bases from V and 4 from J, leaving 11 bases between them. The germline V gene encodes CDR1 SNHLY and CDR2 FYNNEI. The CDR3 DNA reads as TGTGCCAGCAGTGGAAGCTTAATAGGAAACACCATATATTTT. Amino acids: CASSGSLIGNTIYF.

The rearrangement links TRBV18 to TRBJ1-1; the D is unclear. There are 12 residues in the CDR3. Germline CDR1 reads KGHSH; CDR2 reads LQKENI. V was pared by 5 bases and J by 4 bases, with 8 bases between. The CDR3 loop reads CASSTQATEAFF. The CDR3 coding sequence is TGTGCCAGCTCAACGCAGGCCACTGAAGCTTTCTTT.

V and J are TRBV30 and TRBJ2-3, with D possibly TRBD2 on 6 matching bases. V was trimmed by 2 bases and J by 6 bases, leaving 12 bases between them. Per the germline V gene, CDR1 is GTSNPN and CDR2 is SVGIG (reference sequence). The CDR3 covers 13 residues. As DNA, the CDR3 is TGTGCCTGGAGTTTAGGGAGGTGGGATACGCAGTATTTT. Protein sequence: CAWSLGRWDTQYF.

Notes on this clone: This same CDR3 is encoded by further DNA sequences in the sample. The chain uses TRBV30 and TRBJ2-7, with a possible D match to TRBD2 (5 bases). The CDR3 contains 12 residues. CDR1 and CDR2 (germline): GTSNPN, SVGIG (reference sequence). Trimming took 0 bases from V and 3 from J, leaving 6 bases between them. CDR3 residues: CAWSVGGYEQYF. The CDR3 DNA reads TGTGCCTGGAGTGTAGGAGGCTACGAGCAGTACTTC.